This T cell receptor beta chain was identified during a study of cytomegalovirus exposure and HLA in healthy donors. Worth noting for this clone: Antigen specificity is unknown.

In the PCR, 60 Vbeta and 13 Jbeta primers were used. The protocol was immunoSEQ multiplex PCR, while the TCRdb copy is restricted to in-frame clones and leaves out a portion. The sample contains around 120,000 clones, around 79% of which appear only once. This CDR3 is built from 14 residues. V lost 3 bases and J 3 bases, leaving 12 bases between the germline ends. Germline lookup yields CDR1 LNHDA and CDR2 SQIVND (reference sequence). The study, taken as a whole, reports: HLA alleles were associated with fewer than 20,000 TCR beta sequences in a later analysis at 0.05 false discovery rate.

Material: PBMCs. The receptor comes from a woman aged 40 to 50 in good health and CMV-seronegative. The chain uses TRBV19 and TRBJ2-7, with D tentatively TRBD2 (5 bases). In DNA, the CDR3 is TGTGCCAGTAGTATTCTGGCGGGTCACTACGAGCAGTACTTC. This sequence encodes CASSILAGHYEQYF.